This T cell receptor (beta chain) is from a study of blood T cell repertoires in COVID-19. The CDR3 runs 13 residues. CDR1 is LNHDA, CDR2 SQIVND, per germline (reference sequence). V was pared by 8 bases and J by 8 bases, with 8 bases of the junction left unmatched. The protocol was immunoSEQ multiplex PCR, while the TCRdb copy is restricted to in-frame clones and leaves out a portion. This table holds about 260,000 clones, around 88% found once. This clone has a single count. The sample taken for sequencing was peripheral blood. V is TRBV19 and J is TRBJ1-4; 7 bases agree with TRBD1. The origin of this receptor is a man between 25 and 39 years old with active or convalescent COVID-19. CDR3 residues: CASADRVGEKLFF. CDR3 DNA sequence: TGTGCCAGTGCCGACAGGGTTGGCGAAAAACTGTTTTTT. Variable domain in full (rest from reference TRBV19 and TRBJ1-4): DGGITQSPKYLFRKEGQNVTLSCEQNLNHDAMYWYRQDPGQGLRLIYYSQIVNDFQKGDIAEGYSVSREKKESFPLTVTSAQKNPTAFYLCASADRVGEKLFFGSGTQLSVL.